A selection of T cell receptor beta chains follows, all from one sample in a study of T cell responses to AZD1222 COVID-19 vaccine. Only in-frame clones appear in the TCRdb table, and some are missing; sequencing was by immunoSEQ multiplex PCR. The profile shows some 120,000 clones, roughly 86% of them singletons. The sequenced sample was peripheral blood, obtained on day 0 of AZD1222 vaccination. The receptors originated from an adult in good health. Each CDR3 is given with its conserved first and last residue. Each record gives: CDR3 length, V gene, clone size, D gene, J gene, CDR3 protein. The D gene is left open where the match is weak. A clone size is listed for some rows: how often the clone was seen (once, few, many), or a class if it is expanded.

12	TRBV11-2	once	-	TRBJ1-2	CASSRVSDGYTF
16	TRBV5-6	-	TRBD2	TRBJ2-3	CASSLGLAGGPGTQYF
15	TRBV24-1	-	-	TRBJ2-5	CATSAPSDHQETQYF
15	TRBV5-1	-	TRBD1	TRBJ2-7	CASSLVGQGAYEQYF
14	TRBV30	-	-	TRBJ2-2	CAWSVLGVPGELFF
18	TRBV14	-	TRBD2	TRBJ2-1	CASSQTLTTSGRHNEQFF
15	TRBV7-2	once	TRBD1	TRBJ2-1	CASTLTGGADNEQFF
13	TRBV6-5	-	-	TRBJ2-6	CAGTLRGANVLTF
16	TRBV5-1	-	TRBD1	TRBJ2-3	CASSLPTGGDTDTQYF
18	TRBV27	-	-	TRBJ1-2	CASSLWLVDRTGLGGYTF
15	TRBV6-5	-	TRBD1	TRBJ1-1	CASRLPRTGETEAFF
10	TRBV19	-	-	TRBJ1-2	CASKGTGYTF
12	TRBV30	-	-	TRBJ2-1	CAWSVVSLSQFF
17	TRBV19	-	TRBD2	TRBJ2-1	CASSPPGSGFTYNEQFF
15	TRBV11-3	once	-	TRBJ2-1	CASSLDRGDYNEQFF
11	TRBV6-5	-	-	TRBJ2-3	CASSYSDTQYF
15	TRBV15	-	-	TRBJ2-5	CATSRDLGASETQYF
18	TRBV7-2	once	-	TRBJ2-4	CASSWGPTPATAKNIQYF
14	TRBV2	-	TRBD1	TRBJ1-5	CASTETDRVQPQHF
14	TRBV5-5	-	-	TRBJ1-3	CASSLGGLGNTIYF
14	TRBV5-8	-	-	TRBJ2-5	CASSLEQGWETQYF
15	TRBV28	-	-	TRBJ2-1	CASQPGGKPYNEQFF
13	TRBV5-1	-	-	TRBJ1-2	CASSLGGNLGYTF
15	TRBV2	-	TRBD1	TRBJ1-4	CASSEDRGFDEKLFF
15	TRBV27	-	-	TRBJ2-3	CASSLSGRSTDTQYF
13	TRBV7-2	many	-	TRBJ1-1	CASSPKRGFEAFF
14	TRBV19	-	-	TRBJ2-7	CASSKRDGSYEQYF
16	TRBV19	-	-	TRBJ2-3	CASSMGSGLSTDTQYF
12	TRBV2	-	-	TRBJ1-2	CASSEQGYGYTF
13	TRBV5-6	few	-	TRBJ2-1	CASSLVGPPEQFF
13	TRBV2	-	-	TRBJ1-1	CASSANRNVEAFF
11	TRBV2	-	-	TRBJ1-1	CASGEGIEAFF
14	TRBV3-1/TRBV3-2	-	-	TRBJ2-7	CASSPTGLRHEQYF
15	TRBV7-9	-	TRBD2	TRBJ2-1	CASSLLAGGYNEQFF
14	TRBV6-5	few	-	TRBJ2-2	CASTELENTGELFF
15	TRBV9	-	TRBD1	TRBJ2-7	CASSVGTGNSYEQYF
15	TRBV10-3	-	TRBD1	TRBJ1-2	CAISTTMDRGYGYTF
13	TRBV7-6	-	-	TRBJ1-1	CASSSRVGAEAFF
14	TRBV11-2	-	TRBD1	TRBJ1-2	CATASLRGSGGYTF
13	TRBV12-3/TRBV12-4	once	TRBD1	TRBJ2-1	CASSLTRQGRQFF
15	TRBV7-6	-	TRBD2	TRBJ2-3	CASSFSSGGADTQYF
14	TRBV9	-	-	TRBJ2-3	CASSFEQGEGTQYF
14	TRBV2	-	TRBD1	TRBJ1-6	CASDSGQGTSPLHF
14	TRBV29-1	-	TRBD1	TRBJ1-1	CSVRDRGPGTEAFF
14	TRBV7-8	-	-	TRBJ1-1	CASSLVVRGPEAFF
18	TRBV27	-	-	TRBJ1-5	CASSLSKGPNMSNQPQHF
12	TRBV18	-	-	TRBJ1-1	CASSRSGAEAFF
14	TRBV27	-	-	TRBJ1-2	CASSLIHSPGGYTF
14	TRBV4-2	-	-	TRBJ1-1	CASSLRASLVGAFF
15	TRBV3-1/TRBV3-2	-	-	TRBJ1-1	CASSPRTYRDTEAFF
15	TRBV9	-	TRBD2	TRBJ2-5	CASSVVGLAGETQYF